Listed here is a single TCR beta chain. It lacks a known antigen. Qualities for individual bases were not recorded, and no much larger clone is one base off. The donors were about 40 Caucasian individuals from Russia, aged roughly 6 to 100 years, who were systemically healthy. Each donor gave about 9.8 milliliters of peripheral blood, drawn into EDTA-treated Vacutainer tubes. Ficoll-Paque density-gradient centrifugation was used to isolate PBMCs, with at least 7 million obtained per sample. Total RNA was extracted from PBMCs with Trizol reagent, with at least 6 micrograms obtained per sample. Naive CD45RAhigh/CD27high T cell percentages were measured by flow cytometry on a PBMC aliquot from every donor. The method behind the library was 5' RACE. The sample was run on an Illumina HiSeq 2500. A second PCR of roughly 6 to 12 cycles was performed with a sample-barcoded 5' primer and a J-beta primer mix. A template-switch 5' adaptor carrying 12 random nucleotides introduced a unique molecular identifier onto each TCR beta cDNA molecule. At least 2.5 million CDR3-containing paired-end reads were obtained from each sample. All of the RNA was converted into first-strand cDNA using the Mint cDNA synthesis kit, with a TRBC-specific oligonucleotide serving as the primer. Following uracil-DNA glycosylase treatment, a first 18-cycle PCR with universal primers M1SS and BC2_uni_R was performed on all cDNA. Regarding the original processing steps: For normalization, 1 million high-quality reads were randomly selected from each sample, with every read carrying a distinct molecular identifier. Instead of being binned into consensus sequences, reads with shared molecular identifiers were discarded. MiTCR, set to a Q25 quality threshold and the strictest error-elimination algorithm, was used for CDR3 identification, clonotype clustering and error correction. A nonparametric unseen species model using Euler transformation provided a lower-bound estimate of total TCR beta diversity. In TCRdb, the public reads were trimmed at Q25 with fastp and aligned with MiXCR, with productive beta chains retained. When rows share a CDR3 protein, they turn into one entry using the most common DNA and genes. The authors' filters were not applied to this entry. The sample has about 780,000 distinct CDR3 sequences on record, around half of them singletons. The ten largest account for about a sixth of the sample.

This entry belongs to a study of blood T cells in healthy people across ages (dated by TCRdb to the mid-2010s). For the wider study: In model experiments, template switching captured about one uniquely barcoded TCR beta cDNA molecule for every two T cells. Using deep sequencing normalized with unique cDNA molecular identifiers, the study measured how TCR beta repertoire diversity changes with age. The donors were divided into four age groups: young (average around 16 years), middle-aged (about 40), aged (62) and long-lived (more than 75). To avoid experimental bias, donors of different ages were distributed randomly across sequencing lanes. Two additional independent replicas of 1 million unique cDNA reads from the same blood draw were analyzed for two donors (one aged 18 to 30 and one aged 80 or older).

Via the germline V gene (reference sequence), CDR1 is SGHAT and CDR2 FQDESV. Trimming removed 1 base from V and 2 bases from J, leaving 12 bases between the germline ends. The CDR3 runs 16 amino acids, cysteine and phenylalanine included. The entry retains the CDR3 DNA only, 48 bases that are in frame from base 1. The investigation overall reported the following: Compared with the aged group, the long-lived group had more naive CD4+ T cells, fewer expanded clones and increased TCR diversity, a pattern suggesting age selection. Since profiling was done on bulk unsorted PBMCs, naive and antigen-experienced compartments could not be conclusively compared. Estimates of total diversity from one million sequenced T cells were regarded as lower bounds and underestimates. There was a strong correlation between observed TCR beta diversity and the percentage of naive T cells measured by flow cytometry. Donor CMV infection status was unknown, potentially confounding age-related changes in expanded clonotypes. Observed TCR beta diversity per million T cells fell roughly linearly with age, and a significant reduction was already apparent by age roughly 40.

Sequencing was done on a sample of blood. The rearranged chain carries TRBV11-1 and TRBJ2-1; perhaps TRBD2 is the D gene, with 6 bases matching. This receptor was obtained from a man older than 75 in good health. The CDR3 reads CASSLGVRGTYNEQFF. The nucleotide sequence reads as follows: TGTGCCAGCAGCTTAGGTGTTCGCGGGACCTACAATGAGCAGTTCTTC.